This entry is about one TCR beta chain. What it recognizes is unknown. Repertoires were generated with immunoSEQ multiplex PCR, while TCRdb's copy carries only in-frame clones and drops some. The data contain about 34,000 clones, approximately 90% of them singletons. This sample stems from a study of T cells in tuberculosis. Looking at the study overall: Samples predate treatment or fall within its first 7 days. General study points: Active tuberculosis alpha repertoires lay closer to GMM-specific TCRs than controls'.

The germline gives CDR1 MDHEN, CDR2 SYDVKM. CDR3 length: 13 residues. The V gene lost 10 bases and the J gene lost 6 bases, with 13 bases spanning the gap. This sample's time point: new active TB diagnosis, blood taken before or within 7 days of starting treatment. Unsorted cryopreserved PBMC were sequenced, averaging about 100,000 T cells per clinical donor. This TCR was recovered from an adult with tuberculosis. J is TRBJ1-6 and V is TRBV28; the D is unclear. The sequencing here drew on PBMCs, taken at tuberculosis diagnosis. The CDR3, as DNA: TGTGCCACCTACCAAATTCCTAATTCACCCCTCCACTTT. Its protein is CATYQIPNSPLHF. Full variable domain (outside the CDR3, taken from reference TRBV28 and TRBJ1-6): DVKVTQSSRYLVKRTGEKVFLECVQDMDHENMFWYRQDPGLGLRLIYFSYDVKMKEKGDIPEGYSVSREKKERFSLILESASTNQTSMYLCATYQIPNSPLHFGNGTRLTVT.